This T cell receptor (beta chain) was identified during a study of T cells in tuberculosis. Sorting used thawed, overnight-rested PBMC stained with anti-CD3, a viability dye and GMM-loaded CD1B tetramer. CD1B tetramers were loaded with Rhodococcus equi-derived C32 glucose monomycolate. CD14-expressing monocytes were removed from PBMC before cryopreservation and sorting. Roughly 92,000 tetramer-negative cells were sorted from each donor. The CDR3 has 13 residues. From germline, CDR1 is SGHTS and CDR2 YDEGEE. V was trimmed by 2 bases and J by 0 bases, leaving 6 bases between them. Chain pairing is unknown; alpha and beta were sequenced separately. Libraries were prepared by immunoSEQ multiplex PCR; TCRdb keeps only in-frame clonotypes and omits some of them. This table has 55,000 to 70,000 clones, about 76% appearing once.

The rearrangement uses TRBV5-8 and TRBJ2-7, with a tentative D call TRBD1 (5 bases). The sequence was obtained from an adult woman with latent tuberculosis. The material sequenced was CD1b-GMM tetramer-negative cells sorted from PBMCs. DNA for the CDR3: TGTGCCAGCAGCTTAAGGGGCTCCTACGAGCAGTACTTC. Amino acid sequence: CASSLRGSYEQYF. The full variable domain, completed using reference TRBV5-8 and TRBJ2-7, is EAGVTQSPTHLIKTRGQQATLRCSPISGHTSVYWYQQALGLGLQFLLWYDEGEERNRGNFPPRFSGRQFPNYSSELNVNALELEDSALYLCASSLRGSYEQYFGPGTRLTVT.